This TCR beta chain stems from a study of shared clonotypes between healthy human individuals. The CDR3 consists of 15 residues. Germline CDR1 LNHDA, CDR2 SQIVND (reference sequence). V shed 1 base and J shed 0 bases, with 9 bases lying between them. Clones were sequenced by immunoSEQ multiplex PCR, and TCRdb holds only the in-frame ones, with some missing. The sample includes approximately 510,000 clones, 60% to 85% of them seen just once. Donors were healthy HIV-negative adults without recently reported acute infections or vaccinations. Genomic DNA for unsorted samples was obtained from 70 million to 100 million PBMCs.

This clonotype was sampled from a woman between 40 and 55 years old in good health. Some clones in this sample may be carry-over from other donors' samples. Material for sequencing was PBMCs. The V and J genes are TRBV19 and TRBJ2-5; tentatively, D is TRBD1 (6 bases). CDR3 nucleotides: TGTGCCAGTAGTATAGGGACAGTGTACCAAGAGACCCAGTACTTC. The encoded protein is CASSIGTVYQETQYF.